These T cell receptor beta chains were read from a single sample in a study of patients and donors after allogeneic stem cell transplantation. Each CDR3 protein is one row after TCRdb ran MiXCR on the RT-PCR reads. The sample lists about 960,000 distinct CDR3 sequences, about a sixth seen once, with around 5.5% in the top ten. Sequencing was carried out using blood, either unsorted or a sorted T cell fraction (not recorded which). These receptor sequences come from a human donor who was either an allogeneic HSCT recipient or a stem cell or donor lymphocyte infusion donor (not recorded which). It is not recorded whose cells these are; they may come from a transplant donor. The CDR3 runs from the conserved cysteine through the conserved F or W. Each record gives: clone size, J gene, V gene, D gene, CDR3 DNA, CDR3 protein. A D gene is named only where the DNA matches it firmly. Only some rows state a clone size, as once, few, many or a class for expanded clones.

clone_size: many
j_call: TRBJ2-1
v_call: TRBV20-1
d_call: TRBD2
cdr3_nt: TGCAGTGCTAGACTAGCGGGAGATTACAATGAGCAGTTCTTC
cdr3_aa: CSARLAGDYNEQFF

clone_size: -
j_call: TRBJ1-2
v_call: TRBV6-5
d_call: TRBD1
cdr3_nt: TGTGCCAGCAGTTACAGGGGACAGGGCCTCTATGGCTACACCTTC
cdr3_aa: CASSYRGQGLYGYTF

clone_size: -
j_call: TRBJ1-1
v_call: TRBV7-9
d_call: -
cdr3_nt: TGTGCCAGCAGCTTCCGGAAAAATGGGACTGAAGCTTTCTTT
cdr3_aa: CASSFRKNGTEAFF

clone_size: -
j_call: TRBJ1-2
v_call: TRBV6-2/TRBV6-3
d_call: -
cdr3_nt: TGTGCCAGCAGTTATGTGGAAGGGGGCTACACCTTC
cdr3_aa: CASSYVEGGYTF

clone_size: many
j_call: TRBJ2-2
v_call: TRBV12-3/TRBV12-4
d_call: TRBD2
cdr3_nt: TGTGCCAGCAGTTTAGAGCGGGGGGAGTCCACCGGGGAGCTGTTTTTT
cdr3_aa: CASSLERGESTGELFF

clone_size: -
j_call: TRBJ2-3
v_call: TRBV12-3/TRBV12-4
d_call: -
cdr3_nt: TGTGCCAGCAGTATGAGCGGGCCTAGCACAGATACGCAGTATTTT
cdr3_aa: CASSMSGPSTDTQYF

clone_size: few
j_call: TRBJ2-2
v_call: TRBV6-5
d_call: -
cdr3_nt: TGTGCCAGCAGTTACACTTCGGGGCCCGGGGAGCTGTTTTTT
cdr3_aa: CASSYTSGPGELFF

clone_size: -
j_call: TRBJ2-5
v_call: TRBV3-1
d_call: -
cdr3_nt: TGTGCCAGCAGCCAAGATTTAACAGTGGGTAACCAAGAGACCCAGTACTTC
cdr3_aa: CASSQDLTVGNQETQYF

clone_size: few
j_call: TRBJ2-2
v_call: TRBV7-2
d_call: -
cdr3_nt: TGTGCCAGCAGCGGTCAGGTGAACACCGGGGAGCTGTTTTTT
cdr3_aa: CASSGQVNTGELFF

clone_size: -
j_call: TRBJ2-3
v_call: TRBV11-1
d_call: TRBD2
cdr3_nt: TGTGCCAGCAGCCTATCAAACGGACTAGCGGGGAAGACTAGCACAGATACGCAGTATTTT
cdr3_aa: CASSLSNGLAGKTSTDTQYF

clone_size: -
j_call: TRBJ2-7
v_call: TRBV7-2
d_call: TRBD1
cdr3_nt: TGTGCCAGCAGCTCCCCGGGACAGAGACTTTACGAGCAGTACTTC
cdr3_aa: CASSSPGQRLYEQYF

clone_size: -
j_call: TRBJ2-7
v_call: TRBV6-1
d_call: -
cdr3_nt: TGTGCCAGCAGTGAAGCTGCTGGCGGCGGAGGGTCCTACGAGCAGTACTTC
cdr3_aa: CASSEAAGGGGSYEQYF

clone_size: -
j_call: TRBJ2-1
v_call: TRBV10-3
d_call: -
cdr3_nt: TGTGCCATCAGTGAGTCGGGGGGAGTTACCTACAATGAGCAGTTCTTC
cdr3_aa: CAISESGGVTYNEQFF

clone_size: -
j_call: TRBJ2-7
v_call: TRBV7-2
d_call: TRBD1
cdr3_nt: TGTGCCAGCAGCACTAGACAGGGCCGGCAGTACTTC
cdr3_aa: CASSTRQGRQYF

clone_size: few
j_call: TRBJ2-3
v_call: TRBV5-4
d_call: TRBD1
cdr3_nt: TGTGCCAGCAGCTCGGACAGGGAGGATACGCAGTATTTT
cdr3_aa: CASSSDREDTQYF

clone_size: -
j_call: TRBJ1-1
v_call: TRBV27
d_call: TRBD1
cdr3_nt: TGTGCCAGCAGTCTAACGACAGGGGGGGTGACCACTGAAGCTTTCTTT
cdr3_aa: CASSLTTGGVTTEAFF

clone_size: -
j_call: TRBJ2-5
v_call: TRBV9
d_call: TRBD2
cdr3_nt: TGTGCCAGCAGCGCATGGACCCTAGCGGGAGTTATGGAGACCCAGTACTTC
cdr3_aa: CASSAWTLAGVMETQYF

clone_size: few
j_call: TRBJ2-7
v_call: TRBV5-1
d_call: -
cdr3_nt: TGCGCCAGCAGCGGTGCAACGGAGCAGTACTTC
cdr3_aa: CASSGATEQYF

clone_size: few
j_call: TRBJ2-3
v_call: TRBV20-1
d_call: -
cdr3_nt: TGCAGTGCTCCGAACAGCAGGGGCCCCGGGGGAGATACGCAGTATTTT
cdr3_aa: CSAPNSRGPGGDTQYF

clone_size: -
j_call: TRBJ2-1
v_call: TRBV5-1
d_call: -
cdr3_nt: TGCGCCAGCAGCTACTTGGGACTGGTAATGAGAAGTAGCAATGAGCAGTTCTTC
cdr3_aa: CASSYLGLVMRSSNEQFF

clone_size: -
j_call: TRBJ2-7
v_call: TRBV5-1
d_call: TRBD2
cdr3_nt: TGCGCCAGCAGCGCCCTAGCGGAGGCCTACGAGCAGTACTTC
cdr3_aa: CASSALAEAYEQYF

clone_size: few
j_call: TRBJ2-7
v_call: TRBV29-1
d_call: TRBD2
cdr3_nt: TGCAGCGGGAGACTAGCGGACACCTACGAGCAGTACTTC
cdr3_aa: CSGRLADTYEQYF

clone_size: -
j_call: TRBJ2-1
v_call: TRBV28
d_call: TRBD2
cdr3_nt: TGTGCCAGCAGTTTTTGGCTAGCGGCTTCCTACAATGAGCAGTTCTTC
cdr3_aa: CASSFWLAASYNEQFF

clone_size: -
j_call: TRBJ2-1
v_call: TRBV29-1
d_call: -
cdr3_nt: TGCAGCGTTGAATCCGGGAGCCCCTACAAGGAGCAGTTCTTC
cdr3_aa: CSVESGSPYKEQFF

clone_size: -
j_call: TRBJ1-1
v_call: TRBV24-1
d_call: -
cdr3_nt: TGTGCCATCTGGGACGGTACTGTCAACACTGAAGCTTTCTTT
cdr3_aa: CAIWDGTVNTEAFF

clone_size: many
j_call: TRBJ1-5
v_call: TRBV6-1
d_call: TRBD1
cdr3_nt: TGTGCCAGCGGAGAAACAGGGGCTCGGGTATATCAGCCCCAGCATTTT
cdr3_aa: CASGETGARVYQPQHF

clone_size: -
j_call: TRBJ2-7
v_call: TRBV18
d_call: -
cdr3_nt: TGTGCCAGCTCATCCTTAAACCCGGGCGGGAACTACGAGCAGTACTTC
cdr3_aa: CASSSLNPGGNYEQYF

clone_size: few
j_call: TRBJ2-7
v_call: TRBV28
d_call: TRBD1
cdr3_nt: TGTGCCAGCGAGACCGGGACAGGGAACGAGCAGTACTTC
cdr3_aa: CASETGTGNEQYF

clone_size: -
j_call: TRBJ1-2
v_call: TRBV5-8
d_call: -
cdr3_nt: TGTGCCAGCAGTTTGTTCAGGGTTAGAAGGGGCTACACCTTC
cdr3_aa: CASSLFRVRRGYTF

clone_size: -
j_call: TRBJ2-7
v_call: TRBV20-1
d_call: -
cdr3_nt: TGCAGTGCACCCACAGGGATTTTGCACGAGCAGTACTTC
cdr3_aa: CSAPTGILHEQYF

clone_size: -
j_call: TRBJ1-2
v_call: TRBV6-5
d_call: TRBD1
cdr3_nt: TGTGCCAGCAGTTACTCACGGACAGGGACACTTTATGGCTACACCTTC
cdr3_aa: CASSYSRTGTLYGYTF

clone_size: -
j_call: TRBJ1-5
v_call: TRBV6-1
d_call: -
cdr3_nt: TGTGCCAGCAGTGATTTACGGGCCCAGCCCCAGCATTTT
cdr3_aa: CASSDLRAQPQHF

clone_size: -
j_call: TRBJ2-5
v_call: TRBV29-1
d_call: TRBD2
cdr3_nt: TGCAGCGTTGTGGTCCATCCAGCGGGGGGTGAGACCCAGTACTTC
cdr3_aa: CSVVVHPAGGETQYF

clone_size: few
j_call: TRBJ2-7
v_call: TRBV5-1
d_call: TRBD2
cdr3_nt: TGCGCCAGCAGCTTGTCTCCCGGGACTAGCGGGGGCGAGCAGTACTTC
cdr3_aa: CASSLSPGTSGGEQYF

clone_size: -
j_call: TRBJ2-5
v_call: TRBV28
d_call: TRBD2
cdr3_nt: TGTGCCAGCAGTTCCTCAGTAGCGGGAAGGGTAGAGACCCAGTACTTC
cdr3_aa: CASSSSVAGRVETQYF

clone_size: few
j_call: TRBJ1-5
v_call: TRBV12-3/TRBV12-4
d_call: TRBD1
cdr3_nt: TGTGCCAGCAGCTACGGGACAGTAAATCAGCCCCAGCATTTT
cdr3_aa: CASSYGTVNQPQHF

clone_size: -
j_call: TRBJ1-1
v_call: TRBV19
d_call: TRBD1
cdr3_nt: TGTGCCAGTAGTACGACCCCGGGACAGGGGAAAGAAGCTTTCTTT
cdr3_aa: CASSTTPGQGKEAFF

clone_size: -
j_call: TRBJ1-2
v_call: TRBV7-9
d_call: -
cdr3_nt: TGTGCCAGCAGCTTAGGTGAAGGCCGGCCCTATGGCTACACCTTC
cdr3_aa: CASSLGEGRPYGYTF

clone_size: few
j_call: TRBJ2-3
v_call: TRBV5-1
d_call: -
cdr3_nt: TGCGCCAGCAGCTTGAGCCAAACCACAGATACGCAGTATTTT
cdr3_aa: CASSLSQTTDTQYF

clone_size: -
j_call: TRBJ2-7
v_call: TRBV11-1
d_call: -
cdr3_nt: TGTGCCAGCAGCTTCAGCCATTTACTGTCCTACGAGCAGTACTTC
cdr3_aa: CASSFSHLLSYEQYF

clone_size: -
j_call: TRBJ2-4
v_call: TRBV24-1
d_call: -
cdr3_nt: TGTGCCACCAGTCGGGCAGGGGAAAAAAACATTCAGTACTTC
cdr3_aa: CATSRAGEKNIQYF

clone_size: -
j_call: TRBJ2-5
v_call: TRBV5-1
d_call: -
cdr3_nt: TGCGCCAGCGGACTGAGCGAAGAGACCCAGTACTTC
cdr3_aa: CASGLSEETQYF

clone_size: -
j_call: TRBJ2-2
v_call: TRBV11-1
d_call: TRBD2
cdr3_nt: TGTGCCAGCAGACCCCTGGGACTAGCGGGAGGTTGGAACACCGGGGAGCTGTTTTTT
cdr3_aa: CASRPLGLAGGWNTGELFF

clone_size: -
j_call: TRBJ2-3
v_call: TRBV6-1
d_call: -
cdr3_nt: TGTGCCAGCACCTTGGTGGGCCGGGGACTGGGGGGCGGAGATACGCAGTATTTT
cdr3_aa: CASTLVGRGLGGGDTQYF

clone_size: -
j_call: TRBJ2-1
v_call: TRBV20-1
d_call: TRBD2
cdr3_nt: TGCAGTGCCAAAGATAGCGGGAGTGTGGACAATGAGCAGTTCTTC
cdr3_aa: CSAKDSGSVDNEQFF

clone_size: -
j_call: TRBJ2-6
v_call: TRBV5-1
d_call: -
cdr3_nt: TGCGCCAGCAGCCCCAATGGGCCTGGGGCCAACGTCCTGACTTTC
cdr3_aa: CASSPNGPGANVLTF

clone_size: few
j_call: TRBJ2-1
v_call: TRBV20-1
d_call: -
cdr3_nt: TGCAGTGCCAGGCCCGGGACTCACGGAAAGGAGCAGTTCTTC
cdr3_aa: CSARPGTHGKEQFF

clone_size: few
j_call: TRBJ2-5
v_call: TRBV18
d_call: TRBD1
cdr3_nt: TGTGCCAGCTCCAGGGACAGGATCGACCAAGAGACCCAGTACTTC
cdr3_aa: CASSRDRIDQETQYF

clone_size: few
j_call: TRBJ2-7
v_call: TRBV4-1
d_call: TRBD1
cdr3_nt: TGCGCCAGCAGCCTCCGGACAGGTCTCTACGAGCAGTACTTC
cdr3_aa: CASSLRTGLYEQYF

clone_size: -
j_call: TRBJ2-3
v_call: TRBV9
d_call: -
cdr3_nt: TGTGCCAGCAGCGTAGTTGAGGGAGACCCCACAGATACGCAGTATTTT
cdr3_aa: CASSVVEGDPTDTQYF

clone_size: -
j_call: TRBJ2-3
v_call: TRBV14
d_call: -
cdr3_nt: TGTGCCAGCAGCCAAGTGCACCATACGCAGTATTTT
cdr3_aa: CASSQVHHTQYF

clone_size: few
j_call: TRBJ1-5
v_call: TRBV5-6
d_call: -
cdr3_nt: TGTGCCAGCAGCTTGGATAGAGGGGGGAAAGGCAATCAGCCCCAGCATTTT
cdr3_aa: CASSLDRGGKGNQPQHF

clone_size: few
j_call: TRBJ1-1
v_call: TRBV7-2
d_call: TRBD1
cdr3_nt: TGTGCCAGCAGCTTTTGGGCAGGGGGGAACACTGAAGCTTTCTTT
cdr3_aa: CASSFWAGGNTEAFF

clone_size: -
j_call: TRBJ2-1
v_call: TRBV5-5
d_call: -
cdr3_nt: TGTGCCAGCAGCCCCGGGCCCAGATCATACAATGAGCAGTTCTTC
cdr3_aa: CASSPGPRSYNEQFF

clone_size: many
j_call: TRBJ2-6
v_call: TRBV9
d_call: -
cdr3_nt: TGTGCCAGCAGCGGACAGGCTGGGGCCAACGTCCTGACTTTC
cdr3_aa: CASSGQAGANVLTF